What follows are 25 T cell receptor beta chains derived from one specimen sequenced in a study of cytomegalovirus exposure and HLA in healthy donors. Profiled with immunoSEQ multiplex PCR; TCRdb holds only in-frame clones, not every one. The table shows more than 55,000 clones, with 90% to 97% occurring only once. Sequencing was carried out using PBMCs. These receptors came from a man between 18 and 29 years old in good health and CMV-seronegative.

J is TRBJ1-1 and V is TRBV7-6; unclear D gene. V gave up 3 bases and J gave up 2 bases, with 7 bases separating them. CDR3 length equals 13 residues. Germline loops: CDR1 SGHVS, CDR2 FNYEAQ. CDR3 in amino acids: CASSLEENTEAFF. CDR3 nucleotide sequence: TGTGCCAGCAGCTTGGAGGAAAACACTGAAGCTTTCTTT.

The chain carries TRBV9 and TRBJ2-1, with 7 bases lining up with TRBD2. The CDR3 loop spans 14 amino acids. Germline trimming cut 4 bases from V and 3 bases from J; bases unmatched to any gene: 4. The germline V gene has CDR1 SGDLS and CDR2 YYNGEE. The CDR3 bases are TGTGCCAGCAGCCTAGCGGAGTACTACAATGAGCAGTTCTTC. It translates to CASSLAEYYNEQFF.

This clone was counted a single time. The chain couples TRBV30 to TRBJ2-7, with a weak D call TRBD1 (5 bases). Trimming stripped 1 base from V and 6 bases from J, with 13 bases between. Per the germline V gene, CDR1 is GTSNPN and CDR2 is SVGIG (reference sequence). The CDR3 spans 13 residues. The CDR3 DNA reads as TGTGCCTGGAGTGGTTCAGGGTTTGGCGAGCAGTACTTC. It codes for CAWSGSGFGEQYF.

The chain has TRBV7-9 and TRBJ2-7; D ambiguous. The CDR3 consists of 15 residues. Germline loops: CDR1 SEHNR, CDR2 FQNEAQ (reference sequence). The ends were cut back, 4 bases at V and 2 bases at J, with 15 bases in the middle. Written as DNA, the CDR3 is TGTGCCAGCAGCTACCCTCGCGCGGCCCCCTACGAGCAGTACTTC. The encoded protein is CASSYPRAAPYEQYF.

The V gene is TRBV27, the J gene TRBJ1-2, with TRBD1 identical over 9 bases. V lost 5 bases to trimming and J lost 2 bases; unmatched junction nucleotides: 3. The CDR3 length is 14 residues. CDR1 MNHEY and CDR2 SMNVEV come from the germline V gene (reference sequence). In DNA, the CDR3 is TGTGCCAGCAGTCTAGGGACAGGGAACTATGGCTACACCTTC. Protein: CASSLGTGNYGYTF.

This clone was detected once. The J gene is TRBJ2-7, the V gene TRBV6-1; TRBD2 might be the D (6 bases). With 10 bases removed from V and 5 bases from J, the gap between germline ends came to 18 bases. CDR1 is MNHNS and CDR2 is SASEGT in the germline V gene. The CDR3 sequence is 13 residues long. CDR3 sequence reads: CAINGPGVDEQYF. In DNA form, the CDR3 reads TGTGCCATCAACGGCCCGGGAGTGGACGAGCAGTACTTC.

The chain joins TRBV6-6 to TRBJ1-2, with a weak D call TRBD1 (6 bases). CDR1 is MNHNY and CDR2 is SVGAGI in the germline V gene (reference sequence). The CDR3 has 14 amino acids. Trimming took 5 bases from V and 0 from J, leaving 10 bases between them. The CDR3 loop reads CASSADSPNYGYTF. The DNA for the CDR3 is TGTGCCAGCAGTGCGGACAGCCCTAACTATGGCTACACCTTC.

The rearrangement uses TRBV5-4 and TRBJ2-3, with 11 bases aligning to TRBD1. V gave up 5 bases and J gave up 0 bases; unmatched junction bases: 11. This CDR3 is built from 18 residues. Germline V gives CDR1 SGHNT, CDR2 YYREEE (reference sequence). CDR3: CASRPGTGGPYSTDTQYF. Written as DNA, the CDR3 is TGTGCCAGCAGACCCGGGACAGGGGGACCATATAGCACAGATACGCAGTATTTT.

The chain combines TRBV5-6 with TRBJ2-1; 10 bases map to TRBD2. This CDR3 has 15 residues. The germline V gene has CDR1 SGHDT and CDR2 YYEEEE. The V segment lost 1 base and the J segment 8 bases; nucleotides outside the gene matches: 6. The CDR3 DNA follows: TGTGCCAGCAGCTTGATGGCTAGCGGGAGAGATGAGCAGTTCTTC. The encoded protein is CASSLMASGRDEQFF.

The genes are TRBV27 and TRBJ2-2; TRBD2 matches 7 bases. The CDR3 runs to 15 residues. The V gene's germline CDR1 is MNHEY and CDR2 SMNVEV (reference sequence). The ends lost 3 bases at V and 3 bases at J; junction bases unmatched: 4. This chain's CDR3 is CASSLAGDYTGELFF. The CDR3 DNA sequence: TGTGCCAGCAGTTTGGCGGGAGACTACACCGGGGAGCTGTTTTTT.

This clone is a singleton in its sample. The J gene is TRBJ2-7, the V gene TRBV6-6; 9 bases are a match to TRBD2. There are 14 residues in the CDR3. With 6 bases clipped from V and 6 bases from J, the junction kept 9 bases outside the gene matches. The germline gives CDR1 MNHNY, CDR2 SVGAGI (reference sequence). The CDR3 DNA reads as TGTGCCAGCAGCCGGACCGGGACTAGCTTCGAGCAGTACTTC. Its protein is CASSRTGTSFEQYF.

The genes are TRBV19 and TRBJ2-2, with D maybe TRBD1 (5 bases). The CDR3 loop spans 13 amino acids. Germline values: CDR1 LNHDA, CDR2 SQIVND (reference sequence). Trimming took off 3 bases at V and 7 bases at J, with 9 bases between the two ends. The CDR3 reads CASSMSQGGELFF. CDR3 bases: TGTGCCAGTAGTATGAGTCAGGGCGGGGAGCTGTTTTTT.

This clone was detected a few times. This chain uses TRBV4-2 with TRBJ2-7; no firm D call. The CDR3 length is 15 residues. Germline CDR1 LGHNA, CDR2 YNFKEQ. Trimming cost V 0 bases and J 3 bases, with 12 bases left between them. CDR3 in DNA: TGTGCCAGCAGCCAAGATGGTGGGCCGAACTACGAGCAGTACTTC. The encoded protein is CASSQDGGPNYEQYF.

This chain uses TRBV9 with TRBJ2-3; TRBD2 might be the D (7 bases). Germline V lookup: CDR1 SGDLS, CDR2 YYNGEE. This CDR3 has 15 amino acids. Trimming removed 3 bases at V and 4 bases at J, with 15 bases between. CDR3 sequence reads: CASSGGGAPADTQYF. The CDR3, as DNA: TGTGCCAGCAGCGGAGGGGGGGCGCCGGCAGATACGCAGTATTTT.

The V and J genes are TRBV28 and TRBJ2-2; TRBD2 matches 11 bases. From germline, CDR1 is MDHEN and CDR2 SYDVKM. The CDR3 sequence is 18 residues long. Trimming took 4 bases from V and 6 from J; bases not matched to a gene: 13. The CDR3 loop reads CASSSRIAGGPIAGELFF. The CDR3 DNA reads TGTGCCAGCAGTTCACGGATAGCGGGAGGGCCGATTGCCGGGGAGCTGTTTTTT.

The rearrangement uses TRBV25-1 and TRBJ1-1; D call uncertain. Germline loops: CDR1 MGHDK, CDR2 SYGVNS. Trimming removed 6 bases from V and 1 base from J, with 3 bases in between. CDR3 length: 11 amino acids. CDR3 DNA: TGTGCCAGCAGACAGAACACTGAAGCTTTCTTT. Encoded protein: CASRQNTEAFF.

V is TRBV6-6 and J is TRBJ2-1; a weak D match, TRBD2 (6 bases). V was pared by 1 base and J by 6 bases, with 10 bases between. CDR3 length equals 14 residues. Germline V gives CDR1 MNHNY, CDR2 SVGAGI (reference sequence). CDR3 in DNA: TGTGCCAGCAGTTACTATGAGACTAGCAATGAGCAGTTCTTC. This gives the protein CASSYYETSNEQFF.

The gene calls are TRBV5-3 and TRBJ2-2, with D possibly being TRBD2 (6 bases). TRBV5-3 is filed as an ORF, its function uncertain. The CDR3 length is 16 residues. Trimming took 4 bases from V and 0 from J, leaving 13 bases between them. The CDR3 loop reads CARSPRGTANTGELFF. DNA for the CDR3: TGTGCCAGAAGCCCGCGCGGGACCGCGAACACCGGGGAGCTGTTTTTT.

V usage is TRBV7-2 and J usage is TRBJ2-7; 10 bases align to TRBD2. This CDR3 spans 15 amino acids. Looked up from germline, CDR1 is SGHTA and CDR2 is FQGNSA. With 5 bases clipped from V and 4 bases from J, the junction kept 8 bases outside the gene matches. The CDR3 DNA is TGTGCCAGCAGCCGAGCGGGAGGGCCGCAGTACGAGCAGTACTTC. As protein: CASSRAGGPQYEQYF.

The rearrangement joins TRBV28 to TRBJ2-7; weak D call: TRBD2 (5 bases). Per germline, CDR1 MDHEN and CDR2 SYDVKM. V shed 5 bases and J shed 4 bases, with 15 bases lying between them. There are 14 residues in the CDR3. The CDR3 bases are TGTGCCAGCAGTCCCTCGGACGGGAAGTACGAGCAGTACTTC. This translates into CASSPSDGKYEQYF.

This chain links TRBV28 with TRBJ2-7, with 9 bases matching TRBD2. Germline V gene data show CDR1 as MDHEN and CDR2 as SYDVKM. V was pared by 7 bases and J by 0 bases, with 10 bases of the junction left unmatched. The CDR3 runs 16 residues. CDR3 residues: CASTPPSGDSSYEQYF. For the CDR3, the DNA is TGTGCCAGCACCCCCCCTAGCGGGGATAGCTCCTACGAGCAGTACTTC.

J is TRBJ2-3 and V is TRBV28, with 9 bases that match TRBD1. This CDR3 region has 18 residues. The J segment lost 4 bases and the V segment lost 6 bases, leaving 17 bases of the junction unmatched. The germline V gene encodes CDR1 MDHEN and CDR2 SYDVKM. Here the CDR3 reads CASSRARPGQGFSDTQYF. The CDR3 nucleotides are TGTGCCAGCAGCCGGGCCCGACCGGGACAGGGATTCTCAGATACGCAGTATTTT.

CDR3 sequence reads: CASSARDREWETQYF. CDR3 in DNA: TGTGCCAGCAGTGCCCGGGACAGGGAATGGGAGACCCAGTACTTC. The rearrangement joins TRBV6-1 to TRBJ2-5; 9 positions agree with TRBD1. The CDR3 runs 15 residues. The V segment lost 4 bases and the J segment 5 bases; nucleotides outside the gene matches: 8. Per the germline V gene, CDR1 is MNHNS and CDR2 is SASEGT.

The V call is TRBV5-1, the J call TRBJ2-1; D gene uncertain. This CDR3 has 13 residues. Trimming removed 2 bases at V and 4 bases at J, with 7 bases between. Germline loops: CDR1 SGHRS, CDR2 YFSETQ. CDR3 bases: TGCGCCAGCAGCTTCTGGCAGTACAATGAGCAGTTCTTC. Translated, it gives CASSFWQYNEQFF.

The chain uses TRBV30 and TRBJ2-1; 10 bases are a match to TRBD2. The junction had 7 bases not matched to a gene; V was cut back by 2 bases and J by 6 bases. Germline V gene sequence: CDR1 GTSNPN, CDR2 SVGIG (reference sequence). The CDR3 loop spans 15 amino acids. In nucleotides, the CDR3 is TGTGCCTGGAGTTGGCTAGCGGGAGTGGGCAATGAGCAGTTCTTC. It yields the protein CAWSWLAGVGNEQFF.